This T cell receptor beta chain was retrieved from a study of blood T cell repertoires in COVID-19. Study-wide background: Specimens from acute and convalescent COVID-19 originated in the United States, Italy and Spain.

Individuals drawn from approximately 26 US areas were about 18 to 100 years old. Trimming removed 3 bases from V and 8 bases from J; junction bases left unmatched: 7. The V gene's germline CDR1 is LNHDA and CDR2 SQIVND (reference sequence). The CDR3 is made up of 14 amino acids. Using immunoSEQ multiplex PCR, the repertoire was profiled, and TCRdb retains in-frame clones only, with some absent. The sample has about 270,000 clones, 80% to 90% seen once; the top ten hold roughly a sixth. This clonotype was obtained from a man between 18 and 35 years old who had recovered from COVID-19. Sequenced input: PBMCs or T cells enriched from blood (not recorded which). The V and J genes are TRBV19 and TRBJ2-3; TRBD2 matches at 8 bases. CDR3 in DNA: TGTGCCAGTAGTATGCCTAGCGGGTTGGGTACGCAGTATTTT. It codes for CASSMPSGLGTQYF.